This T cell receptor (beta chain) was profiled in a study of graft-versus-host responses after intestinal transplantation. Study in general: Every recipient underwent anti-thymocyte globulin induction, then tacrolimus and steroids for roughly three years. Study-wide results and limits: GvH clones occurred in recipient marrow; some first appeared in ileum or blood. Individuals who had graft-donor T cell macrochimerism had allografts that showed high graft-versus-host to host-versus-graft clonal ratios. Early post-transplant declines in HvG were associated with peak levels of circulating GvH clones.

The sample holds a few counts of this clone. Its antigen is not known. CDR3 length equals 15 residues. From germline, CDR1 is MDHEN and CDR2 SYDVKM. Trimming took off 3 bases at V and 0 bases at J, with 11 bases between the two ends. Some clones are missing from TCRdb's copy, which holds only in-frame ones; the method was immunoSEQ multiplex PCR. Altogether 55,000 to 65,000 clones are present, about 94% being singletons, with the ten largest covering 0.38%. Source: unstimulated CD4+ T cells sorted from spleen or lymph node cells, taken before transplant. This TCR came from a human donor who was the organ donor for an intestinal transplant. This chain connects TRBV28 to TRBJ1-2; unclear D gene. The CDR3 protein is CASSFLAEANYGYTF. CDR3 DNA: TGTGCCAGCAGTTTCTTGGCGGAGGCTAACTATGGCTACACCTTC.